Each of the 3 T cell receptor beta chains below was sequenced from the same sample in a study of T cell responses to AZD1222 COVID-19 vaccine. The repertoire was sequenced with immunoSEQ multiplex PCR; TCRdb's copy has only in-frame clones and lacks some. The table records more than 85,000 clones, about four fifths of them present only once. The starting material was peripheral blood, obtained on day 0 of AZD1222 vaccination. Receptor source: an adult in good health.

This chain joins TRBV6-2 or TRBV6-3 and TRBJ1-6; no firm D call. Germline CDR1 and CDR2: MNHEY and SVGEGT. The CDR3 is 15 residues long. V lost 2 bases and J lost 9, with 14 bases in between. CDR3 sequence reads: CASSYVVTGSSPLHF. CDR3 nucleotide sequence: TGTGCCAGCAGTTACGTCGTGACGGGAAGTTCACCCCTCCACTTT.

The DNA of the CDR3 is TGTGCCAGCAGCCCCCTAGACAATTCACCCCTCCACTTT. Residues: CASSPLDNSPLHF. The chain combines TRBV5-6 with TRBJ1-6; D ambiguous. Between the trimmed V and J ends, which lost 4 bases and 7 bases, there was a span of 9 bases. Germline V gene lookup returns CDR1 SGHDT and CDR2 YYEEEE. The CDR3 runs 13 residues.

The chain is built from TRBV7-9 and TRBJ2-7; 9 positions match TRBD1. Germline V gene data show CDR1 as SEHNR and CDR2 as FQNEAQ (reference sequence). CDR3 length: 14 residues. V trimming: 2 bases; J trimming: 6 bases; junction bases outside the gene matches: 5. CDR3 bases: TGTGCCAGCAGCTTACCCGGGACAGGGACCGAGCAGTACTTC. It yields the protein CASSLPGTGTEQYF.